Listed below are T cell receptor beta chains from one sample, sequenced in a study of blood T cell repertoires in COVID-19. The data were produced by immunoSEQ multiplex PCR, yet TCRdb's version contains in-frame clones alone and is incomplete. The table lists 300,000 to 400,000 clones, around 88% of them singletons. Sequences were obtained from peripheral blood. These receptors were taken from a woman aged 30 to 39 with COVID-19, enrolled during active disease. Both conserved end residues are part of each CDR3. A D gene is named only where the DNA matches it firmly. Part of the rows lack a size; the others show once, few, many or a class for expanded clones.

CDR3nt: TGTGCCAGCAGTTACACAAGGGGTAATTTGAGTGGCTACACCTTC; CDR3aa: CASSYTRGNLSGYTF; abundance: once; j_gene: TRBJ1-2; len: 15; d_gene: NA; v_gene: TRBV6-6
CDR3nt: TGTGCCAGCAGCTTAGGGGGACAGTACAATGAGCAGTTCTTC; CDR3aa: CASSLGGQYNEQFF; abundance: NA; j_gene: TRBJ2-1; len: 14; d_gene: TRBD1; v_gene: TRBV11-3
CDR3nt: TGTGCCAGCAGCCCGACAGCCACCGGGGAGCTGTTTTTT; CDR3aa: CASSPTATGELFF; abundance: NA; j_gene: TRBJ2-2; len: 13; d_gene: NA; v_gene: TRBV21-1
CDR3nt: TGCGCCAGCAGCCAACAGTCTCTAGATACGCAGTATTTT; CDR3aa: CASSQQSLDTQYF; abundance: NA; j_gene: TRBJ2-3; len: 13; d_gene: NA; v_gene: TRBV4-3
CDR3nt: TGTGCCAGCAGCGTAGGCCCAGGGAACTCCTACGAGCAGTACTTC; CDR3aa: CASSVGPGNSYEQYF; abundance: NA; j_gene: TRBJ2-7; len: 15; d_gene: NA; v_gene: TRBV9
CDR3nt: TGTGCCAGTAACCCGGGACTAGCGGGGGCGGTGCAGTACTTC; CDR3aa: CASNPGLAGAVQYF; abundance: NA; j_gene: TRBJ2-5; len: 14; d_gene: TRBD2; v_gene: TRBV6-5
CDR3nt: TGTGCCAGCAGCTTATTTACAGGGGGCGGCCAGCCCCAGCATTTT; CDR3aa: CASSLFTGGGQPQHF; abundance: NA; j_gene: TRBJ1-5; len: 15; d_gene: TRBD1; v_gene: TRBV7-2
CDR3nt: TGTGCCAGCAGTCCGGGACTCAACACCGGGGAGCTGTTTTTT; CDR3aa: CASSPGLNTGELFF; abundance: NA; j_gene: TRBJ2-2; len: 14; d_gene: NA; v_gene: TRBV3-1/TRBV3-2
CDR3nt: TGCGCCAGCAGCCCAACAGGGGGAGGAAACACCATATATTTT; CDR3aa: CASSPTGGGNTIYF; abundance: NA; j_gene: TRBJ1-3; len: 14; d_gene: TRBD1; v_gene: TRBV4-1
CDR3nt: TGTGCTAGTGGTTTGGTCCCAGGCAACTCCTACGAGCAGTACTTC; CDR3aa: CASGLVPGNSYEQYF; abundance: NA; j_gene: TRBJ2-7; len: 15; d_gene: NA; v_gene: TRBV12-5
CDR3nt: TGTGCCAGTAGTATAGTTGCGGGTGGAGATACGCAGTATTTT; CDR3aa: CASSIVAGGDTQYF; abundance: NA; j_gene: TRBJ2-3; len: 14; d_gene: NA; v_gene: TRBV19
CDR3nt: TGTGCCAGTCAACGGGCAACTAATGAAAAACTGTTTTTT; CDR3aa: CASQRATNEKLFF; abundance: many; j_gene: TRBJ1-4; len: 13; d_gene: NA; v_gene: TRBV2
CDR3nt: TGTGCCAGCAGTGACGAATTAAACAGAGGGATTTGGACTGAAGCTTTCTTT; CDR3aa: CASSDELNRGIWTEAFF; abundance: NA; j_gene: TRBJ1-1; len: 17; d_gene: NA; v_gene: TRBV6-4
CDR3nt: TGTGCCAGCAGCCCGACAGGATATAATGAAAAACTGTTTTTT; CDR3aa: CASSPTGYNEKLFF; abundance: NA; j_gene: TRBJ1-4; len: 14; d_gene: NA; v_gene: TRBV9
CDR3nt: TGCGCCAGCAGCCAAGGCGGCGCCATTCAGTACTTC; CDR3aa: CASSQGGAIQYF; abundance: NA; j_gene: TRBJ2-4; len: 12; d_gene: NA; v_gene: TRBV4-3
CDR3nt: TGTGCCATCAGTGAGTCTGCTGGCCAGCCCCAGCATTTT; CDR3aa: CAISESAGQPQHF; abundance: few; j_gene: TRBJ1-5; len: 13; d_gene: NA; v_gene: TRBV10-3
CDR3nt: TGCAGCGTTACGGGACTAGCGGGGCCCGATGAGCAGTTCTTC; CDR3aa: CSVTGLAGPDEQFF; abundance: NA; j_gene: TRBJ2-1; len: 14; d_gene: TRBD2; v_gene: TRBV29-1
CDR3nt: TGTGCCAGCAGCTTAGAGGGAGCGGGGGGGACGGGGGAGACCCAGTACTTC; CDR3aa: CASSLEGAGGTGETQYF; abundance: NA; j_gene: TRBJ2-5; len: 17; d_gene: TRBD2; v_gene: TRBV7-6
CDR3nt: TGTGCCACCGGGACAGGGCTGGAAAAACTGTTTTTT; CDR3aa: CATGTGLEKLFF; abundance: NA; j_gene: TRBJ1-4; len: 12; d_gene: TRBD1; v_gene: TRBV2
CDR3nt: TGTGCCAGCAGCCAATGGGGGCGGCTAGCGGGGGCGAACAATGAGCAGTTCTTC; CDR3aa: CASSQWGRLAGANNEQFF; abundance: NA; j_gene: TRBJ2-1; len: 18; d_gene: TRBD2; v_gene: TRBV4-2
CDR3nt: TGTGCCAGCAGTTTACTAGTGCGTAATCAGCCCCAGCATTTT; CDR3aa: CASSLLVRNQPQHF; abundance: NA; j_gene: TRBJ1-5; len: 14; d_gene: NA; v_gene: TRBV28
CDR3nt: TGTGCCAGCACCAAAACAGGGGGGGGCAATCAGCCCCAGCATTTT; CDR3aa: CASTKTGGGNQPQHF; abundance: NA; j_gene: TRBJ1-5; len: 15; d_gene: TRBD1; v_gene: TRBV6-5
CDR3nt: TGTGCCAGCAGGGGTACAGGTGGGGCCAACGTCCTGACTTTC; CDR3aa: CASRGTGGANVLTF; abundance: NA; j_gene: TRBJ2-6; len: 14; d_gene: NA; v_gene: TRBV3-1/TRBV3-2
CDR3nt: TGTGCCACCAGTGATGGGAGCGCAGCAACTAATGAAAAACTGTTTTTT; CDR3aa: CATSDGSAATNEKLFF; abundance: NA; j_gene: TRBJ1-4; len: 16; d_gene: NA; v_gene: TRBV24-1
CDR3nt: TGTGCCAGCAGCTTGCGGCAGGCCGTCGTTGAAGCTTTCTTT; CDR3aa: CASSLRQAVVEAFF; abundance: NA; j_gene: TRBJ1-1; len: 14; d_gene: NA; v_gene: TRBV5-6
CDR3nt: TGTGCCAGCAGTTACTCCGGGACAGAGAGCTACACCTTC; CDR3aa: CASSYSGTESYTF; abundance: NA; j_gene: TRBJ1-2; len: 13; d_gene: TRBD1; v_gene: TRBV6-6
CDR3nt: TGCGCCAGCAGCTGGACAGGCTCTGAGACTGAAGCTTTCTTT; CDR3aa: CASSWTGSETEAFF; abundance: NA; j_gene: TRBJ1-1; len: 14; d_gene: TRBD1; v_gene: TRBV5-1
CDR3nt: TGTGCCAGCAGCCAAGGGGGTACAGGGGGCAGTGGCTACACCTTC; CDR3aa: CASSQGGTGGSGYTF; abundance: NA; j_gene: TRBJ1-2; len: 15; d_gene: TRBD1; v_gene: TRBV4-2
CDR3nt: TGTGCCAGCAGCCCGCCTAGACAGGGATTTAAGGAAAAACTGTTTTTT; CDR3aa: CASSPPRQGFKEKLFF; abundance: once; j_gene: TRBJ1-4; len: 16; d_gene: TRBD1; v_gene: TRBV5-6
CDR3nt: TGCGCCAGCAGCCAAAGGGGAGGACAAGAGACCCAGTACTTC; CDR3aa: CASSQRGGQETQYF; abundance: NA; j_gene: TRBJ2-5; len: 14; d_gene: NA; v_gene: TRBV4-3
CDR3nt: TGTGCCACCAGCAGGGAAGGACAGTCCTTCGAAAAACTGTTTTTT; CDR3aa: CATSREGQSFEKLFF; abundance: NA; j_gene: TRBJ1-4; len: 15; d_gene: NA; v_gene: TRBV15
CDR3nt: TGTGCCAGCAGTTCTCTATACAGGGGCCATCAGCCCCAGCATTTT; CDR3aa: CASSSLYRGHQPQHF; abundance: NA; j_gene: TRBJ1-5; len: 15; d_gene: TRBD1; v_gene: TRBV6-5
CDR3nt: TGTGCCAGCAGTGAAGAGGCGGAAGACACAGATACGCAGTATTTT; CDR3aa: CASSEEAEDTDTQYF; abundance: once; j_gene: TRBJ2-3; len: 15; d_gene: NA; v_gene: TRBV25-1
CDR3nt: TGTGCCAGCAGCCGCGCAGGCGGGGGAACAGAGACCCAGTACTTC; CDR3aa: CASSRAGGGTETQYF; abundance: NA; j_gene: TRBJ2-5; len: 15; d_gene: TRBD2; v_gene: TRBV9
CDR3nt: TGTGCCAGCAGTGAATCTGGGTACAGCTCGCTCGGCTACACCTTC; CDR3aa: CASSESGYSSLGYTF; abundance: few; j_gene: TRBJ1-2; len: 15; d_gene: NA; v_gene: TRBV2
CDR3nt: TGTGCCAGCAGTGAGGGGCCACTTTACAATGAGCAGTTCTTC; CDR3aa: CASSEGPLYNEQFF; abundance: NA; j_gene: TRBJ2-1; len: 14; d_gene: NA; v_gene: TRBV6-1
CDR3nt: TGTGCCAGCAGCCGCCGTAGCGGGGGGGCGTACACCGGGGAGCTGTTTTTT; CDR3aa: CASSRRSGGAYTGELFF; abundance: few; j_gene: TRBJ2-2; len: 17; d_gene: TRBD2; v_gene: TRBV7-2
CDR3nt: TGTGCCAGCGGACAGGGGAGCAATCAGCCCCAGCATTTT; CDR3aa: CASGQGSNQPQHF; abundance: NA; j_gene: TRBJ1-5; len: 13; d_gene: TRBD1; v_gene: TRBV6-5
CDR3nt: TGTGCCAGCAGCCAGACGGAGAATCAGCCCCAGCATTTT; CDR3aa: CASSQTENQPQHF; abundance: NA; j_gene: TRBJ1-5; len: 13; d_gene: NA; v_gene: TRBV6-6
CDR3nt: TGTGCCAGCAGCACAGGGGATGGCTTCGGCACAGATACGCAGTATTTT; CDR3aa: CASSTGDGFGTDTQYF; abundance: NA; j_gene: TRBJ2-3; len: 16; d_gene: TRBD1; v_gene: TRBV7-9
CDR3nt: TGTGCCAGTAATGCGCAACAGGGGGGTTCACCCCTCCACTTT; CDR3aa: CASNAQQGGSPLHF; abundance: NA; j_gene: TRBJ1-6; len: 14; d_gene: TRBD1; v_gene: TRBV19
CDR3nt: TGTGCCACCAGCAGAGATGTTGGGGGGTACACTGAAGCTTTCTTT; CDR3aa: CATSRDVGGYTEAFF; abundance: NA; j_gene: TRBJ1-1; len: 15; d_gene: NA; v_gene: TRBV15
CDR3nt: TGTGCCAGCAGTTACGGGGACAGGGGAGATTCACCCCTCCACTTT; CDR3aa: CASSYGDRGDSPLHF; abundance: few; j_gene: TRBJ1-6; len: 15; d_gene: TRBD1; v_gene: TRBV6-5
CDR3nt: TGTGCCAGTAGTACAGGGGGCTGGGACACTGAAGCTTTCTTT; CDR3aa: CASSTGGWDTEAFF; abundance: NA; j_gene: TRBJ1-1; len: 14; d_gene: TRBD1; v_gene: TRBV19